One and the same sample provided the 30 T cell receptor beta chains below, sequenced in a study of T cell responses to AZD1222 COVID-19 vaccine. Sequencing was performed with immunoSEQ multiplex PCR; in TCRdb, only in-frame clones are kept and a portion is missing. The top ten hold approximately 7.9% of the sample, which has about 110,000 clones, around 92% seen once. Sequenced here: peripheral blood, sampled 28 days after the second AZD1222 dose. These receptors all stem from an adult who received the AZD1222 COVID-19 vaccine.

The chain is built from TRBV6-5 and TRBJ1-5; possibly TRBD1 for D (5 bases). Germline V CDR1 and CDR2: MNHEY, SVGAGI. This CDR3 contains 14 residues. Trimming stripped 2 bases from V and 2 bases from J, with 7 bases between. The CDR3 DNA follows: TGTGCCAGCAGTTACGGGGGAGGCAATCAGCCCCAGCATTTT. This sequence encodes CASSYGGGNQPQHF.

This chain uses TRBV5-8 with TRBJ1-5; the D is unclear. Germline V gene data show CDR1 as SGHTS and CDR2 as YDEGEE. The CDR3 has 11 residues. Trimming took off 1 base at V and 9 bases at J, with 5 bases between the two ends. The CDR3 nucleotides are TGTGCCAGCAGCTTGAGCCTGCCCCAGCATTTT. Its protein product is CASSLSLPQHF.

The chain is built from TRBV28 and TRBJ1-4; D is possibly TRBD1 (5 bases). Trimming cost V 4 bases and J 4 bases, with 13 bases left between them. Per germline, CDR1 MDHEN and CDR2 SYDVKM. The CDR3 is made up of 15 amino acids. CDR3 protein: CASSSAGNLNEKLFF. In DNA, the CDR3 is TGTGCCAGCAGTTCGGCAGGGAATCTTAATGAAAAACTGTTTTTT.

J is TRBJ2-3 and V is TRBV15; D possibly corresponds to TRBD2 (6 bases). The V end was cut by 4 bases, the J end by 2 bases, with 16 bases between. CDR1 LNHNV and CDR2 YYDKDF come from the germline V gene (reference sequence). This CDR3 is 16 amino acids long. In nucleotides, the CDR3 is TGTGCCACCAGCAATGGGCTAGCGCTGACCACAGATACGCAGTATTTT. As protein: CATSNGLALTTDTQYF.

This chain connects TRBV10-2 to TRBJ1-2; maybe TRBD1 (5 bases). The CDR3 runs to 13 residues. Germline V gene data show CDR1 as WSHSY and CDR2 as SAAADI. The germline V and J ends were trimmed by 2 bases and 4 bases, with 8 bases remaining between them. The CDR3 nucleotides read TGCGCCAGCAGTGAGAGGGGTGGCTATGGCTACACCTTC. Protein product: CASSERGGYGYTF.

CDR3 in DNA: TGTGCCAGCAGCTTGGTCTTTGGGGCCTACAATGAGCAGTTCTTC. Translation gives CASSLVFGAYNEQFF. This chain links TRBV7-9 with TRBJ2-1; D is uncertain. Trimming removed 3 bases at V and 2 bases at J, with 11 bases between. CDR3 length equals 15 residues. Per the germline V gene, CDR1 is SEHNR and CDR2 is FQNEAQ (reference sequence).

The chain recombines TRBV6-5 with TRBJ1-2, with a weak D call TRBD1 (5 bases). This CDR3 is built from 14 residues. V was pared by 5 bases and J by 3 bases, with 13 bases between. CDR1 MNHEY and CDR2 SVGAGI come from the germline V gene. Written as DNA, the CDR3 is TGTGCCAGCAGTCACACCGGGACTTACTATGGCTACACCTTC. Encoded protein: CASSHTGTYYGYTF.

This chain uses TRBV7-2 with TRBJ2-2; perhaps TRBD2 as D (7 bases). This CDR3 is built from 17 residues. V shed 1 base and J shed 0 bases, with 12 bases lying between them. Germline CDR1 reads SGHTA; CDR2 reads FQGNSA. CDR3 nucleotide sequence: TGTGCCAGCAGCTTAGGGGGGGGCATCGCGAACACCGGGGAGCTGTTTTTT. This encodes CASSLGGGIANTGELFF.

The chain uses TRBV15 and TRBJ2-7; 7 bases fit TRBD1. Germline values: CDR1 LNHNV, CDR2 YYDKDF (reference sequence). The CDR3 runs 15 residues. The V gene end was trimmed by 0 bases and the J gene end by 2 bases; junction bases not matched to a gene: 4. In DNA, the CDR3 is TGTGCCACCAGCAGAGAACAGGGGTCGACCTACGAGCAGTACTTC. It yields the protein CATSREQGSTYEQYF. The complete variable domain, with remaining parts taken from reference TRBV15 and TRBJ2-7, reads DAMVIQNPRYQVTQFGKPVTLSCSQTLNHNVMYWYQQKSSQAPKLLFHYYDKDFNNEADTPDNFQSRRPNTSFCFLDIRSPGLGDTAMYLCATSREQGSTYEQYFGPGTRLTVT.

V usage is TRBV6-5 and J usage is TRBJ2-7; TRBD1 matches at 11 bases. Germline assignment: CDR1 MNHEY and CDR2 SVGAGI. J lost 3 bases, V lost 4 bases, and 5 bases had no gene match. The CDR3 has 15 amino acids. This chain's CDR3 is CASSSRDRGFYEQYF. The CDR3 DNA is TGTGCCAGCAGTTCCCGGGACAGGGGGTTCTACGAGCAGTACTTC.

This clone was seen a single time. This chain links TRBV28 with TRBJ1-4; 11 nucleotides agree with TRBD1. There are 17 residues in the CDR3. V lost 6 bases and J lost 7; bases outside the gene matches: 13. CDR1 and CDR2 from the germline V gene are MDHEN and SYDVKM. CDR3 DNA sequence: TGTGCCAGCAGGCGACATCCGGGACAGGGGGGCGGTGAAAAACTGTTTTTT. Residues: CASRRHPGQGGGEKLFF.

The CDR3 nucleotides are TGTGCCAGCAGTGAAGGAGGACAACACACTGAAGCTTTCTTT. Its protein product is CASSEGGQHTEAFF. The chain couples TRBV6-1 to TRBJ1-1; perhaps TRBD1 as D (5 bases). The V end was cut by 1 base, the J end by 3 bases, with 9 bases between. The CDR3 is 14 amino acids. Germline CDR1 reads MNHNS; CDR2 reads SASEGT.

This chain connects TRBV15 to TRBJ2-7; 8 bases match TRBD1. After removal of 1 base from V and 5 bases from J, the junction contained 10 bases not matched to a gene. Per germline, CDR1 LNHNV and CDR2 YYDKDF (reference sequence). This CDR3 spans 16 amino acids. The chain's CDR3 is CATSRVGLDRANEQYF. The CDR3 bases are TGTGCCACCAGCAGAGTGGGCCTGGACAGGGCCAACGAGCAGTACTTC.

This chain joins TRBV11-2 and TRBJ1-4, with D hard to call. Germline V gene data show CDR1 as SGHAT and CDR2 as FQNNGV. Trimming cost V 5 bases and J 5 bases, with 18 bases left between them. CDR3 length: 16 residues. The CDR3 sequence is CASSPQDGINNEKLFF. The CDR3 coding sequence is TGTGCCAGCAGCCCCCAGGACGGAATTAACAATGAAAAACTGTTTTTT.

V gene TRBV19 combines with J gene TRBJ2-2; possibly TRBD1 for D (5 bases). The CDR3 consists of 17 residues. CDR1 and CDR2 (germline): LNHDA, SQIVND (reference sequence). V shed 0 bases and J shed 7 bases, with 18 bases lying between them. DNA for the CDR3: TGTGCCAGTAGTATAGAGAAAACCTCAGGGTCCCGCGGGGAGCTGTTTTTT. It yields the protein CASSIEKTSGSRGELFF.

In its sample, this clone was seen once. The CDR3 sequence: CASSQGGQGQPQHF. The CDR3 DNA reads TGTGCCAGCAGCCAAGGAGGGCAGGGCCAGCCCCAGCATTTT. V is TRBV3-1 (or the pseudogene TRBV3-2) and J is TRBJ1-5; the D gene is possibly TRBD1 (5 bases). V was pared by 1 base and J by 7 bases, with 11 bases between. The CDR3 covers 14 residues. CDR1 and CDR2 (germline): LGHDT, YNNKEL (reference sequence).

This chain joins TRBV7-9 and TRBJ2-1, with D maybe TRBD2 (5 bases). CDR3 length: 16 amino acids. Germline V CDR1 and CDR2: SEHNR, FQNEAQ (reference sequence). V lost 0 bases to trimming and J lost 0 bases, with 9 bases between them. CDR3 in DNA: TGTGCCAGCAGCTTAGCGACGGGGAGCTCCTACAATGAGCAGTTCTTC. Its protein is CASSLATGSSYNEQFF.

The chain couples TRBV2 to TRBJ2-7; 10 bases map to TRBD1. CDR1 is SNHLY and CDR2 is FYNNEI in the germline V gene. CDR3 length equals 16 residues. Trimming cost V 7 bases and J 6 bases; bases outside gene matches: 15. DNA for the CDR3: TGTGCCAGCACCCCTACCGGGACAGGGGTTGATGGCGAGCAGTACTTC. This gives the protein CASTPTGTGVDGEQYF.

The chain joins TRBV6-5 to TRBJ1-5; 8 bases line up with TRBD1. CDR3 length: 15 residues. V dropped 8 bases and J dropped 5; count of bases not matched to a gene: 11. Germline V CDR1 and CDR2: MNHEY, SVGAGI. The CDR3 is CASDRNAGGHQPQHF. In DNA form, the CDR3 reads TGTGCCAGCGATCGGAATGCAGGGGGCCATCAGCCCCAGCATTTT.

This clone has more than one count but fewer than ten. The genes are TRBV7-8 and TRBJ1-4, with a tentative D call TRBD1 (5 bases). Germline lookup yields CDR1 SGHVS and CDR2 FQNEAQ. Trimming stripped 2 bases from V and 7 bases from J, with 17 bases between. There are 16 residues in the CDR3. The CDR3 here is CASSLQRSGLGEKLFF. CDR3 sequence (DNA): TGTGCCAGCAGCTTACAGCGGTCGGGGCTAGGTGAAAAACTGTTTTTT.

V is TRBV5-1 and J is TRBJ1-5; D is perhaps TRBD1 (5 bases). The CDR3 length is 14 residues. Deletions cut 5 bases from V and 5 bases from J, with 14 bases between. Germline V gene data show CDR1 as SGHRS and CDR2 as YFSETQ. CDR3 coding DNA: TGCGCCAGCAGTCCGGTCCCGGGGGATCAGCCCCAGCATTTT. This translates into CASSPVPGDQPQHF.

Notes on this clone: The junction departs from germline at one end; a sequencing error may be responsible. This rearrangement joins TRBV7-7 to TRBJ2-3; 7 nucleotides agree with TRBD2. Per germline, CDR1 SSHAT and CDR2 FNYEAQ (reference sequence). There are 17 residues in the CDR3. CDR3 in amino acids: CASSLASGESHTDTQYF. The DNA of the CDR3 is TGTGCTAGCAGCTTAGCTAGCGGAGAAAGCCACACAGATACGCAGTATTTT.

The chain combines TRBV2 with TRBJ1-5; D not certain. CDR3 length: 14 amino acids. CDR1 and CDR2 from the germline V gene are SNHLY and FYNNEI. With 6 bases removed from V and 6 bases from J, the gap between germline ends came to 15 bases. The CDR3 nucleotides are TGTGCCAGCAGCATCCCCCCGGCCGGTCAGCCCCAGCATTTT. Residues: CASSIPPAGQPQHF.

About this clone itself: Other DNA sequences in this sample translate to the same CDR3. The chain couples TRBV20-1 to TRBJ2-1; no clear D. V was pared by 3 bases and J by 5 bases, with 2 bases between. Germline CDR1 and CDR2: DFQATT and SNEGSKA (reference sequence). The length of the CDR3 is 10 residues. The CDR3 is CSARDNEQFF. CDR3 nucleotide sequence: TGCAGTGCTAGGGACAATGAGCAGTTCTTC.

The chain links TRBV9 to TRBJ1-6; D not resolved. The CDR3 contains 12 residues. V lost 3 bases and J lost 12, with 10 bases in between. Germline CDR1 and CDR2: SGDLS and YYNGEE. CDR3 DNA sequence: TGTGCCAGCAGCGCCCCGATGGGACCCCTCCACTTT. It codes for CASSAPMGPLHF.

The chain has TRBV4-1 and TRBJ2-2; 12 nucleotides align to TRBD1. The CDR3 spans 15 residues. V lost 6 bases to trimming and J lost 3 bases; unmatched junction nucleotides: 2. CDR1 is MGHRA and CDR2 is YSYEKL in the germline V gene. The CDR3 coding sequence is TGCGCCAGCAGAAGGGACAGGGGGCACACCGGGGAGCTGTTTTTT. Residues: CASRRDRGHTGELFF.

V and J are TRBV6-5 and TRBJ1-2; D remains unclear. CDR3 length: 14 residues. Germline CDR1 is MNHEY and CDR2 is SVGAGI. V was cut by 4 bases and J by 4 bases, with 13 bases left in between. CDR3 sequence reads: CASSSASVGYGYTF. In nucleotides, the CDR3 is TGTGCCAGCAGTTCCGCTTCGGTCGGCTATGGCTACACCTTC.

The chain recombines TRBV10-3 with TRBJ1-1, with D maybe TRBD1 (6 bases). This CDR3 region has 14 residues. V was clipped by 3 bases and J by 5 bases, with 13 bases between them. Germline CDR1 reads ENHRY; CDR2 reads SYGVKD. CDR3 sequence: CAISDSGGHTEAFF. Written as DNA, the CDR3 is TGTGCCATCAGTGACTCGGGGGGCCATACTGAAGCTTTCTTT.

The chain combines TRBV12-5 with TRBJ1-2; no reliable D call. With 3 bases removed from V and 2 bases from J, the gap between germline ends came to 7 bases. CDR1 LGHNT and CDR2 FRNRAP come from the germline V gene. The CDR3 runs to 13 residues. The CDR3 nucleotides are TGTGCTAGTGGTTTAGGAGGAAACTATGGCTACACCTTC. Its translation is CASGLGGNYGYTF.

This clone was seen once. In DNA, the CDR3 is TGCGCCAGCAGCCAAGATGCCCGGACAGGGTTCGTGGGTGAGCAGTTCTTC. Translation gives CASSQDARTGFVGEQFF. V is TRBV4-1 and J is TRBJ2-1; TRBD1 agrees at 8 bases. V dropped 0 bases and J dropped 9; count of bases not matched to a gene: 13. The V gene's germline CDR1 is MGHRA and CDR2 YSYEKL. The CDR3 length is 17 residues.